These 20 T cell receptor beta chains originate from one sample sequenced in a study of immune evolution from preneoplasia to lung adenocarcinoma. Assay used: immunoSEQ multiplex PCR; TCRdb lists only in-frame clones, some missing. This table holds 20,000 to 30,000 clones, roughly 70% found once. The sample comprised FFPE invasive lung adenocarcinoma tissue. Receptor source: a person between 60 and 69 years old with invasive lung adenocarcinoma. Some clones in this sample may be carry-over from other donors' samples.

The CDR3 DNA reads TGTGCCAGCATGAGCCAGGGGAGCTACGAGCAGTACTTC. It codes for CASMSQGSYEQYF. The chain is built from TRBV27 and TRBJ2-7, with D possibly matching TRBD1 (6 bases). The CDR3 is 13 residues long. Trimming removed 7 bases at V and 3 bases at J, with 13 bases between. The germline gives CDR1 MNHEY, CDR2 SMNVEV (reference sequence).

The chain links TRBV4-2 to TRBJ1-2, with 9 bases that match TRBD1. Germline CDR1 is LGHNA and CDR2 is YNFKEQ. The CDR3 is 16 residues long. J gave up 3 bases and V 5 bases, and 10 bases lay outside the gene matches. The CDR3, as DNA: TGTGCCAGCAGCTCACTCGGGACAGGGAGGGACTATGGCTACACCTTC. Protein: CASSSLGTGRDYGYTF.

This sequence joins TRBV9 and TRBJ1-5, with D uncertain. Trimming removed 6 bases at V and 0 bases at J, with 13 bases between. Germline V gives CDR1 SGDLS, CDR2 YYNGEE. The CDR3 extends over 15 amino acids. In DNA form, the CDR3 reads TGTGCCAGCAACCCGGACGGAGATAGCAATCAGCCCCAGCATTTT. This translates into CASNPDGDSNQPQHF.

This chain connects TRBV7-2 to TRBJ2-7; D is ambiguous. The germline V gene encodes CDR1 SGHTA and CDR2 FQGNSA. The CDR3 runs 12 residues. The V end was cut by 5 bases, the J end by 6 bases, with 11 bases between. The CDR3 DNA is TGTGCCAGCAGCCTCGACAAGGGCGAGCAGTACTTC. Translation gives CASSLDKGEQYF.

The chain carries TRBV2 and TRBJ1-1, with TRBD1 as a possible D gene (5 bases). Trimming removed 6 bases from V and 7 bases from J, with 24 bases in between. Germline V gene sequence: CDR1 SNHLY, CDR2 FYNNEI. The CDR3 is 16 residues long. The CDR3 is CASRGPTTAVRFEAFF. CDR3 DNA sequence: TGTGCCAGCAGGGGCCCCACGACAGCGGTTAGATTTGAAGCTTTCTTT.

The rearrangement links TRBV5-8 to TRBJ1-3; D remains unclear. CDR1 SGHTS and CDR2 YDEGEE come from the germline V gene. V shed 4 bases and J shed 4 bases, with 18 bases lying between them. The CDR3 consists of 16 residues. CDR3 protein: CASSPPGGARGNTIYF. The CDR3 nucleotides are TGTGCCAGCAGCCCACCCGGAGGAGCGAGAGGAAACACCATATATTTT.

The chain combines TRBV19 with TRBJ1-4; D unresolved. The CDR3 is 12 amino acids. V was trimmed by 5 bases and J by 6 bases, leaving 7 bases between them. The germline CDR1 and CDR2 sequences are LNHDA and SQIVND (reference sequence). The CDR3 DNA follows: TGTGCCAGTAGTCCCAGATATGAAAAACTGTTTTTT. It translates to CASSPRYEKLFF.

This clone was found a few times. The V and J genes are TRBV4-2 and TRBJ2-1; 9 positions match TRBD2. CDR3 length: 18 amino acids. The junction had 8 bases not matched to a gene; V was cut back by 2 bases and J by 0 bases. Germline V gene data show CDR1 as LGHNA and CDR2 as YNFKEQ. The CDR3 DNA reads TGTGCCAGCAGCCAAATATTCGGCGGGAGGGGCTCCTACAATGAGCAGTTCTTC. It specifies CASSQIFGGRGSYNEQFF.

V and J are TRBV28 and TRBJ1-4; D not resolved. The CDR3 spans 14 residues. V was cut by 3 bases and J by 2 bases, with 7 bases left in between. Germline V gene data show CDR1 as MDHEN and CDR2 as SYDVKM. The CDR3 is CASSFSGTNEKLFF. The CDR3 DNA reads as TGTGCCAGCAGTTTTTCGGGGACTAATGAAAAACTGTTTTTT. Full variable domain (missing parts from reference TRBV28 and TRBJ1-4): DVKVTQSSRYLVKRTGEKVFLECVQDMDHENMFWYRQDPGLGLRLIYFSYDVKMKEKGDIPEGYSVSREKKERFSLILESASTNQTSMYLCASSFSGTNEKLFFGSGTQLSVL.

By frequency in the sample, this clone is medium-sized (0.01 to 0.1%). The chain recombines TRBV4-1 with TRBJ1-1; D uncertain. The V end lost 5 bases, the J end lost 2 bases, and 6 bases lay between the germline ends. CDR1 is MGHRA, CDR2 YSYEKL, per germline. This CDR3 has 12 residues. The CDR3 region is CASSGVNTEAFF. The CDR3 DNA is TGCGCCAGCAGCGGGGTCAACACTGAAGCTTTCTTT.

This clone was seen a single time. V and J are TRBV6-1 and TRBJ1-2; the D gene is possibly TRBD1 (6 bases). This CDR3 spans 17 amino acids. Germline V gene lookup returns CDR1 MNHNS and CDR2 SASEGT. The germline V and J ends were trimmed by 0 bases and 7 bases, with 21 bases remaining between them. CDR3 residues: CASSEALGTTFERGYTF. The CDR3 coding sequence is TGTGCCAGCAGTGAAGCGCTAGGGACAACCTTTGAGCGTGGCTACACCTTC.

V and J are TRBV6-1 and TRBJ1-1; 9 nucleotides agree with TRBD1. Germline V gene lookup returns CDR1 MNHNS and CDR2 SASEGT. The CDR3 has 14 amino acids. With 8 bases clipped from V and 7 bases from J, the junction kept 11 bases outside the gene matches. The CDR3 region has the DNA TGTGCCAGCGTTGACAGGGGGATCCTTAATGAAGCTTTCTTT. Protein product: CASVDRGILNEAFF.

The genes are TRBV7-9 and TRBJ1-1; D is undetermined. V was cut by 5 bases and J by 8 bases, with 9 bases left in between. The CDR3 runs 11 residues. Germline values: CDR1 SEHNR, CDR2 FQNEAQ (reference sequence). This CDR3 is CASSQGREAFF. The CDR3 DNA reads TGTGCCAGCAGCCAAGGAAGGGAAGCTTTCTTT.

The chain has TRBV7-9 and TRBJ2-7, with a tentative D call TRBD1 (6 bases). Germline V gene lookup returns CDR1 SEHNR and CDR2 FQNEAQ (reference sequence). Deletions cut 4 bases from V and 4 bases from J, with 11 bases between. The CDR3 has 13 residues. DNA for the CDR3: TGTGCCAGCAGCTCCGGCGGACAGTACGAGCAGTACTTC. As protein: CASSSGGQYEQYF.

The rearrangement links TRBV15 to TRBJ1-4, with a weak D call TRBD1 (5 bases). The CDR3 is made up of 16 amino acids. Germline loops: CDR1 LNHNV, CDR2 YYDKDF (reference sequence). V was shortened by 2 bases and J by 0 bases, with 10 bases between the two germline ends. The CDR3 sequence is CATSRNRDPTNEKLFF. CDR3 nucleotides: TGTGCCACCAGCAGAAACCGGGACCCAACTAATGAAAAACTGTTTTTT.

The chain links TRBV6-5 to TRBJ1-1; 7 bases fit TRBD1. Per germline, CDR1 MNHEY and CDR2 SVGAGI. The ends lost 7 bases at V and 4 bases at J; junction bases unmatched: 12. The CDR3 is 15 residues long. The CDR3 loop reads CASKTEYRGGTEAFF. The CDR3 DNA sequence: TGTGCCAGCAAGACCGAATACAGGGGTGGCACTGAAGCTTTCTTT.

Regarding this clone: One end of the junction fails to match germline, which may point to a read error. The genes are TRBV5-3 and TRBJ2-3, with 8 bases lining up with TRBD2. TRBV5-3 is an ORF; its function is uncertain. The CDR3 consists of 14 residues. The DNA for the CDR3 is TGTGCCAGCAGCTTTGCGGGAGGAGCAGATACGCAGTATTTT. Amino acids: CASSFAGGADTQYF.

This clone was seen just once. The chain carries TRBV28 and TRBJ2-1; 9 nucleotides align to TRBD2. There are 18 residues in the CDR3. Trimming took 4 bases from V and 1 from J; bases not matched to a gene: 11. The germline V gene has CDR1 MDHEN and CDR2 SYDVKM. The CDR3 DNA reads TGTGCCAGCAGTTCGCCTCTAGCGGGGATTTCTTCCTACAATGAGCAGTTCTTC. This sequence encodes CASSSPLAGISSYNEQFF.

This clone was found a few times. This rearrangement joins TRBV5-4 to TRBJ2-7; TRBD2 matches at 11 bases. CDR1 and CDR2 (germline): SGHNT, YYREEE (reference sequence). Trimming at V came to 2 bases and at J to 0 bases, leaving 10 bases not matched to a gene. The CDR3 consists of 18 residues. CDR3 sequence (DNA): TGTGCCAGCAGCTTCCGTACTCGGACTAGCGGGTCCTCCTACGAGCAGTACTTC. This codes for CASSFRTRTSGSSYEQYF.

V and J are TRBV28 and TRBJ1-5, with D perhaps TRBD1 (6 bases). V lost 6 bases, J lost 4 bases, and 16 bases lay in between. The V gene's germline CDR1 is MDHEN and CDR2 SYDVKM. The CDR3 extends over 15 amino acids. The CDR3 region has the DNA TGTGCCAGCAGCTCGGACAGACCGAGAAATCAGCCCCAGCATTTT. Translating it yields CASSSDRPRNQPQHF. Supplemented by reference TRBV28 and TRBJ1-5, the full variable domain reads DVKVTQSSRYLVKRTGEKVFLECVQDMDHENMFWYRQDPGLGLRLIYFSYDVKMKEKGDIPEGYSVSREKKERFSLILESASTNQTSMYLCASSSDRPRNQPQHFGDGTRLSIL.